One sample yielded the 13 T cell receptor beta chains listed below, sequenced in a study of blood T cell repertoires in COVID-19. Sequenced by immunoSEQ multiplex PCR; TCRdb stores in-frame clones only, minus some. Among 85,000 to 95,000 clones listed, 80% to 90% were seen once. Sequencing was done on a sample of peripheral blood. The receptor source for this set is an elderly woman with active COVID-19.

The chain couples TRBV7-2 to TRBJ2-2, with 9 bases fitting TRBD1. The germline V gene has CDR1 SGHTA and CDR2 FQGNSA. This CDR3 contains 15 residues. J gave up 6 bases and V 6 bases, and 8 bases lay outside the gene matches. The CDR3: CASSLGQGGAGELFF. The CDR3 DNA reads TGTGCCAGCAGTCTGGGACAGGGTGGGGCCGGGGAGCTGTTTTTT.

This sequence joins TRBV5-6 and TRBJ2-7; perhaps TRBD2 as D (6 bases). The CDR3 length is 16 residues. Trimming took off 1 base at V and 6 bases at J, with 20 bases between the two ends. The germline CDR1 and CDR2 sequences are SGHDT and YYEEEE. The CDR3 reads CASSLLGRQAGLEQYF. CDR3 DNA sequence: TGTGCCAGCAGCTTGTTGGGGAGGCAGGCGGGGCTCGAGCAGTACTTC.

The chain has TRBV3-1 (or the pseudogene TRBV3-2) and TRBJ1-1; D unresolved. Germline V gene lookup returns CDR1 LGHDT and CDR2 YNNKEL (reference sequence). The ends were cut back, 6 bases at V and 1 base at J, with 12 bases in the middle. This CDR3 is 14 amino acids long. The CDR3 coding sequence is TGTGCCAGCAGGGGAGTATTCGGGAACACTGAAGCTTTCTTT. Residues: CASRGVFGNTEAFF.

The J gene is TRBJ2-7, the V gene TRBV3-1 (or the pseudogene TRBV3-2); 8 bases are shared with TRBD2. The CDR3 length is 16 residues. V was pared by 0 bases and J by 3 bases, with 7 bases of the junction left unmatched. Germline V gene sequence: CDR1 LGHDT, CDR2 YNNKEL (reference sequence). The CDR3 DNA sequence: TGTGCCAGCAGCCAAGATTGGGCGGGAGGACGCTACGAGCAGTACTTC. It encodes CASSQDWAGGRYEQYF.

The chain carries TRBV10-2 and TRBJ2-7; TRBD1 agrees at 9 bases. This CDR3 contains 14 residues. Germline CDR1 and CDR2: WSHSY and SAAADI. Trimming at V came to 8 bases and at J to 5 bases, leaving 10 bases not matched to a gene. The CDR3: CASGTGSFRHEQYF. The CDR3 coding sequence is TGCGCCAGCGGGACAGGGTCATTCCGACACGAGCAGTACTTC.

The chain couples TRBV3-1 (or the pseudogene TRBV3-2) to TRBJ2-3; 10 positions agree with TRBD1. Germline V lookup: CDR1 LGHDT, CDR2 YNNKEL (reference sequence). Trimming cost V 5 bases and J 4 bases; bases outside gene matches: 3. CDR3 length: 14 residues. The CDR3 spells CASSKGQGPDTQYF. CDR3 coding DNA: TGTGCCAGCAGCAAGGGACAGGGGCCAGATACGCAGTATTTT.

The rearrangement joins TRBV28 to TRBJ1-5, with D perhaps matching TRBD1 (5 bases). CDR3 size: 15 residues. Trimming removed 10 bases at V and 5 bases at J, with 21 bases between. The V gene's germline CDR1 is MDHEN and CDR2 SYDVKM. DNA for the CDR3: TGTGCCACCAAGTTGGAGGGGTTGGGCTATCAGCCCCAGCATTTT. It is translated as CATKLEGLGYQPQHF. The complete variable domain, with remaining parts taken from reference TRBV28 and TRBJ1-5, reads DVKVTQSSRYLVKRTGEKVFLECVQDMDHENMFWYRQDPGLGLRLIYFSYDVKMKEKGDIPEGYSVSREKKERFSLILESASTNQTSMYLCATKLEGLGYQPQHFGDGTRLSIL.

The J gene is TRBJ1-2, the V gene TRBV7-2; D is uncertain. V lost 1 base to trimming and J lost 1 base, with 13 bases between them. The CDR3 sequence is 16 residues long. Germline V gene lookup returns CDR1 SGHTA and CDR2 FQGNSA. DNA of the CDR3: TGTGCCAGCAGCTTAGGACCGACACTGCATAACTATGGCTACACCTTC. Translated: CASSLGPTLHNYGYTF.

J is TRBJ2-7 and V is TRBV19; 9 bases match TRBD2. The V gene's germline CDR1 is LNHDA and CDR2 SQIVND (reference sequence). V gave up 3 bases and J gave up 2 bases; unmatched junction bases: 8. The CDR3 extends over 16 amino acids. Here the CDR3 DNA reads TGTGCCAGTAGTATCCAGGCAGCGGGAGGCACCTACGAGCAGTACTTC. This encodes CASSIQAAGGTYEQYF.

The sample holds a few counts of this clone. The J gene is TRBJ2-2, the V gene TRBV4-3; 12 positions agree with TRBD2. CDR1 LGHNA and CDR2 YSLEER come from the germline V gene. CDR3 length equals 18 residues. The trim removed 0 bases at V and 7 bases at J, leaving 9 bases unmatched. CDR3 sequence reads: CASSQDPTSGSMGGELFF. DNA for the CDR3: TGCGCCAGCAGCCAAGATCCGACTAGCGGGAGTATGGGCGGGGAGCTGTTTTTT.

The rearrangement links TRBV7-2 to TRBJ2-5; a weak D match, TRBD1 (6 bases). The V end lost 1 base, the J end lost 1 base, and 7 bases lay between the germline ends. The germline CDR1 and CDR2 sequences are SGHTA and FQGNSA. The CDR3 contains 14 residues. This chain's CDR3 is CASSLGTAQETQYF. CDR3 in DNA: TGTGCCAGCAGCTTAGGGACAGCCCAAGAGACCCAGTACTTC.

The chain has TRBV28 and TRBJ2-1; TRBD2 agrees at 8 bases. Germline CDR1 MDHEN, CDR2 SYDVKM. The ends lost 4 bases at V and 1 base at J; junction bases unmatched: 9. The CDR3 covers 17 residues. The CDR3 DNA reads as TGTGCCAGCAGTTCCTCGGCAGCGGGAGTATCCTACAATGAGCAGTTCTTC. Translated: CASSSSAAGVSYNEQFF.

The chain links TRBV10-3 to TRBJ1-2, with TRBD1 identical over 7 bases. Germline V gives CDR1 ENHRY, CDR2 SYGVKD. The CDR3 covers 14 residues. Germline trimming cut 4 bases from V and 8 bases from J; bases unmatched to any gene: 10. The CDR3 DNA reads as TGTGCCATCAGTGGGGGACAGAACTATGGGGGCTACACCTTC. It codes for CAISGGQNYGGYTF.